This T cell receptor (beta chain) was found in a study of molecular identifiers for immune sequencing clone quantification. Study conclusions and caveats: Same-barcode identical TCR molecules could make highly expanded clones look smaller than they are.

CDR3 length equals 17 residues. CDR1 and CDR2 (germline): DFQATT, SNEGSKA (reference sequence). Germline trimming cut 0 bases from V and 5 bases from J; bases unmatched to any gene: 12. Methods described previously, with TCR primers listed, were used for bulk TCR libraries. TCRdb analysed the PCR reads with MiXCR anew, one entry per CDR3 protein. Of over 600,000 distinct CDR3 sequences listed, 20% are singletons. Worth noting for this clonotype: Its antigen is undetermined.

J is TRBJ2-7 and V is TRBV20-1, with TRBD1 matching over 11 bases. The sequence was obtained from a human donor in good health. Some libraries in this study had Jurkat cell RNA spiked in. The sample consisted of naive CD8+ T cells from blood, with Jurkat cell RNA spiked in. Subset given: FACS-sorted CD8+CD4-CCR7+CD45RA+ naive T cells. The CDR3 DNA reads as TGCAGTGCTAGAGAGCTCTTCGCCGGGACAGGGGGAAACGAGCAGTACTTC. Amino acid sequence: CSARELFAGTGGNEQYF.